These T cell receptor beta chains were read from a single sample in a study of blood T cells in healthy people across ages. TCRdb re-derived calls from the 5' RACE reads in MiXCR, one entry per CDR3 protein. The table has roughly 650,000 distinct CDR3 sequences, about 32% seen once. Sequenced: blood. Receptors were obtained from a woman of 80 years or more in good health. Both conserved end residues are part of each CDR3. A D gene is named only where the DNA matches it firmly. Expanded clones are given a class, and other clones once, few, many or no size at all.

TRBV27,TRBJ1-2,NA,many,CASRPNDNYGYTF,TGTGCCAGCAGACCGAACGATAACTATGGCTACACCTTC
TRBV20-1,TRBJ1-5,TRBD1,many,CSATTGGNNQPQHF,TGCAGTGCCACGACAGGGGGAAACAATCAGCCCCAGCATTTT
TRBV4-2,TRBJ2-1,NA,many,CASGQSSYNEQFF,TGTGCCAGCGGACAGAGCTCCTACAATGAGCAGTTCTTC
TRBV30,TRBJ2-5,NA,many,CAWSRTQETQYF,TGTGCCTGGAGTAGGACCCAAGAGACCCAGTACTTC
TRBV15,TRBJ2-5,NA,NA,CATSRDGGFRETQYF,TGCGCCACCAGCAGAGATGGGGGGTTTCGAGAGACCCAGTACTTC
TRBV7-2,TRBJ1-2,NA,NA,CASRKGGGDYGYTF,TGTGCCAGCAGAAAGGGAGGGGGGGACTATGGCTACACCTTC
TRBV12-3/TRBV12-4,TRBJ2-1,TRBD1,many,CASSLLGQGYEQFF,TGTGCCAGCAGTTTGCTGGGACAGGGCTATGAGCAGTTCTTC
TRBV20-1,TRBJ1-5,NA,NA,CSAGVPTSNQPQHF,TGCAGTGCTGGAGTTCCGACTAGCAATCAGCCCCAGCATTTT
TRBV12-3/TRBV12-4,TRBJ1-3,NA,once,CASSLRGASGNTIYF,TGTGCCAGCAGTTTGAGGGGGGCCTCTGGAAACACCATATATTTT
TRBV7-6,TRBJ1-3,NA,NA,CASSSWTGNGVGNTIYF,TGTGCCAGCAGCTCCTGGACCGGGAATGGGGTTGGAAACACCATATATTTT
TRBV18,TRBJ1-4,NA,few,CASSPRPREKLFF,TGTGCCAGCTCACCTCGACCCCGTGAAAAACTGTTTTTT
TRBV6-5,TRBJ2-7,TRBD1,few,CASSYSDRVNEQYF,TGTGCCAGCAGTTACTCGGACAGGGTCAACGAGCAGTACTTC
TRBV5-5,TRBJ1-6,TRBD1,few,CASSSTFRDRVINSPLHF,TGTGCCAGCAGCTCTACGTTCCGGGACAGGGTTATTAATTCACCCCTCCACTTT
TRBV7-2,TRBJ2-3,NA,NA,CASSSPTGATDMQYF,TGTGCCAGCAGCTCTCCTACTGGAGCAACAGATATGCAGTATTTT
TRBV7-2,TRBJ2-3,TRBD2,NA,CASSQRTSGVRRDTQYF,TGTGCCAGCAGCCAGCGGACTAGCGGGGTCAGGAGGGATACGCAGTATTTT
TRBV7-9,TRBJ2-3,NA,many,CASSPPRVATSTDTQYF,TGTGCCAGCAGCCCCCCCCGGGTTGCTACTAGCACAGATACGCAGTATTTT
TRBV7-9,TRBJ2-3,NA,NA,CASSSRTAADTQYF,TGTGCCAGCAGCTCCCGAACGGCGGCAGATACGCAGTATTTT
TRBV27,TRBJ2-7,NA,many,CASRRTATYEQYF,TGTGCCAGCAGACGGACAGCGACCTACGAGCAGTACTTC
TRBV28,TRBJ1-4,NA,NA,CASSSITSPTNEKLFF,TGTGCCAGCAGTTCAATCACAAGCCCAACTAATGAAAAACTGTTTTTT
TRBV7-9,TRBJ2-7,TRBD2,NA,CASSLAGTSGEQYF,TGTGCCAGCAGCTTAGCCGGGACTAGCGGCGAGCAGTACTTC
TRBV20-1,TRBJ1-1,NA,NA,CSARGRGGLGTEAFF,TGCAGTGCTAGAGGGAGGGGGGGGCTGGGCACTGAAGCTTTCTTT
TRBV7-8,TRBJ1-4,NA,many,CASSRGRMDEKLFF,TGTGCCAGCAGCCGAGGACGGATGGATGAAAAACTGTTTTTT
TRBV12-3/TRBV12-4,TRBJ1-2,NA,many,CASSPTGNYGYTF,TGTGCCAGCAGTCCCACAGGGAACTATGGCTACACCTTC
TRBV7-9,TRBJ2-5,NA,NA,CASSAPDYQETQYF,TGTGCCAGCAGCGCACCGGACTATCAAGAGACCCAGTACTTC
TRBV5-6,TRBJ2-7,NA,NA,CASNLGAYEQYF,TGTGCCAGCAACTTGGGCGCCTACGAGCAGTACTTC
TRBV7-2,TRBJ2-1,NA,NA,CASSSRGAGLSPEQFF,TGTGCCAGCAGCTCTAGAGGGGCGGGCCTTTCACCTGAGCAGTTCTTC
TRBV15,TRBJ1-1,TRBD1,NA,CATSEPGTGGSKAFF,TGTGCCACCAGCGAGCCCGGGACAGGGGGCTCTAAAGCTTTCTTT
TRBV7-2,TRBJ2-4,NA,many,CASSLEGNLAKNIQYF,TGTGCCAGCAGCTTAGAGGGAAATCTAGCCAAAAACATTCAGTACTTC
TRBV4-2,TRBJ2-2,TRBD2,few,CASGGTRDNTGELFF,TGTGCCAGTGGCGGGACTAGAGATAACACCGGGGAGCTGTTTTTT
TRBV6-5,TRBJ2-1,NA,NA,CASSYEESNNEQFF,TGTGCCAGCAGTTACGAGGAGTCCAACAATGAGCAGTTCTTC
TRBV7-6,TRBJ2-5,TRBD2,many,CASSPSGGQETQYF,TGTGCCAGCAGTCCCAGCGGGGGCCAAGAGACCCAGTACTTC
TRBV18,TRBJ2-3,TRBD1,many,CASSPARDSARDTQYF,TGTGCCAGCTCACCGGCCCGGGACAGCGCAAGGGATACGCAGTATTTT
TRBV7-9,TRBJ1-2,NA,NA,CASSSSGRLDRSYTF,TGTGCCAGCAGCTCCAGTGGTAGGCTGGATAGAAGCTACACCTTC
TRBV6-2/TRBV6-3,TRBJ1-5,NA,many,CASSYARGTYSNQPQHF,TGTGCCAGCAGTTACGCACGCGGGACATATAGCAATCAGCCCCAGCATTTT
TRBV3-1,TRBJ1-4,NA,once,CTSSLRTGGPNEKLFF,TGTACCAGCAGCCTAAGAACTGGGGGTCCCAATGAAAAACTGTTTTTT
TRBV10-3,TRBJ1-1,TRBD1,few,CATIDRGLTEAFF,TGTGCCACGATCGACAGGGGTTTGACTGAAGCTTTCTTT
TRBV7-9,TRBJ1-2,NA,NA,CASSLVPSYGYTF,TGTGCCAGCAGCTTAGTCCCTAGCTATGGCTACACCTTC
TRBV5-1,TRBJ1-5,TRBD1,many,CASSVDPGQGDQPQHF,TGCGCCAGCAGCGTCGATCCGGGACAGGGGGATCAGCCCCAGCATTTT
TRBV28,TRBJ1-4,NA,few,CASSLQGRREKLFF,TGTGCCAGCAGTTTGCAGGGTCGGAGAGAAAAACTGTTTTTT
TRBV20-1,TRBJ1-1,NA,NA,CSVRGTRGWTEAFF,TGCAGTGTCCGAGGGACAAGAGGTTGGACTGAAGCTTTCTTT